The clone carrying this TCR beta chain appeared many times. Its matching antigen is unknown. Germline loops: CDR1 LGHDT, CDR2 YNNKEL (reference sequence). CDR3 size: 15 residues. The V and J ends lost 3 bases and 2 bases, in that order; junction bases with no gene match: 4. Study-level findings and limits: In terms of TCR gene usage, tumor memory CD4+ T cells clustered together with blood and lymph node memory CD4+ cells, as well as with lymph node naive CD4+ cells. Tumor Treg TCRs overlapped most with tumor naive CD4+ cells.

Constant-region reverse primers amplified full-length variable regions, followed by semi-nested Nested Universal Primer A PCR. TCRdb re-analysed the 5' RACE reads in MiXCR, keeping a single row per CDR3 protein. The sample shows about 57,000 distinct CDR3 sequences, about 28% of them seen only once. The sorted Tregs were CD4+CD25+CD127-/low cells. The source is a female donor with breast cancer. This chain links TRBV3-1 with TRBJ1-1; 9 nucleotides align to TRBD1. The sample consisted of tumor-infiltrating Tregs sorted from the breast tumor. CDR3 nucleotides: TGTGCCAGCAGCCACGGACAGGGGATAAACACTGAAGCTTTCTTT. Translation gives CASSHGQGINTEAFF.